This entry is about one T cell receptor beta chain. Its antigen is as yet unknown. The CDR3 sequence is 12 residues long. With 5 bases removed from V and 1 base from J, the gap between germline ends came to 5 bases. Looked up from germline, CDR1 is SGHTA and CDR2 is FQGNSA. The sample is drawn from a study of human T cells and chemical hapten exposure. Study-wide context: TCR yield per sample varied, mainly due to pooled library volumes.

The library put unique molecular identifiers onto individual cDNA molecules. The authors' processing: With a range of 23,224 to 690,600, the median per sample was roughly 97,000 TCRs. TCRdb re-called the RACE reads through MiXCR, storing one row per CDR3 protein. TCRdb assigned the V and J calls; the authors' analysis was not used. The data show approximately 34,000 distinct CDR3 sequences, 5.5% seen once. General observations from the study: TCRs at high frequency, those above 1 in 1000, did not change with DPC sensitization.

Time point of the sample: healthy volunteer bleed at 6 weeks. RNA extraction used unfractionated whole blood as the source of total RNA. Input material: whole blood. The sequence came from a human donor in good health. Some clones in this sample may be carry-over from other donors' samples. J is TRBJ1-1 and V is TRBV7-2; no reliable D call. CDR3 loop: CASSRRNTEAFF. CDR3 DNA: TGTGCCAGCAGCCGGAGGAACACTGAAGCTTTCTTT.